A single sample gave rise to the 13 T cell receptor beta chains below, sequenced in a study of blood T cells in healthy people across ages. A second roughly 7 to 11 cycle PCR used barcoded and J-beta primers. MiXCR was run by TCRdb on the 5' RACE reads, yielding one entry per CDR3 protein. Of approximately 850,000 distinct CDR3 sequences in the sample, over 45% are singletons; the top ten hold around 20%. Specimen: blood. The receptors shown here come from a man aged 30 to 45 in good health.

Details on this clonotype: One end of the junction is discordant with germline, which a read error may explain. This sequence joins TRBV20-1 and TRBJ2-1; TRBD2 matches at 13 bases. There are 15 residues in the CDR3. The germline gives CDR1 DFQATT, CDR2 SNEGSKA (reference sequence). Written as DNA, the CDR3 is TGCAATGCTATAAGACTAGCGGGAGGTCCCAATGAGCAGTTCTTC. This gives the protein CNAIRLAGGPNEQFF.

The genes are TRBV20-1 and TRBJ1-4, with 7 bases aligning to TRBD1. V trimming: 0 bases; J trimming: 5 bases; junction bases outside the gene matches: 6. Per germline, CDR1 DFQATT and CDR2 SNEGSKA (reference sequence). The CDR3 is 15 residues long. CDR3 amino acids: CSARDRGTVNEKLFF. In nucleotides, the CDR3 is TGCAGTGCTAGAGATCGAGGGACAGTGAATGAAAAACTGTTTTTT.

The rearrangement joins TRBV3-1 to TRBJ2-1; maybe TRBD2 (5 bases). The CDR3 is 15 residues long. The V and J ends lost 0 bases and 7 bases respectively, with 13 bases between them. Germline V gene sequence: CDR1 LGHDT, CDR2 YNNKEL (reference sequence). CDR3 DNA sequence: TGTGCCAGCAGCCAAGAATTGATGGTAGCGAATGAGCAGTTCTTC. Translation: CASSQELMVANEQFF.

This clonotype has a count of ten or more. This chain connects TRBV7-9 to TRBJ2-1; the match to TRBD2 covers 14 bases. V gave up 1 base and J gave up 9 bases; unmatched junction bases: 14. Germline CDR1 is SEHNR and CDR2 is FQNEAQ (reference sequence). The CDR3 totals 19 residues. The CDR3 here is CASSLGRTSGGSQPPEQFF. Written as DNA, the CDR3 is TGTGCCAGCAGCTTAGGAAGGACTAGCGGGGGGTCCCAACCCCCTGAGCAGTTCTTC.

This clonotype was found a few times. The V gene is TRBV9, the J gene TRBJ1-1; D gene uncertain. The CDR3 spans 15 residues. Per germline, CDR1 SGDLS and CDR2 YYNGEE. V dropped 4 bases and J dropped 1 base, with 14 bases sitting between them. CDR3 residues: CASSPHSGPNTEAFF. The CDR3, as DNA: TGTGCCAGCAGCCCCCACTCGGGCCCGAACACTGAAGCTTTCTTT.

The J gene is TRBJ2-3, the V gene TRBV12-3 or TRBV12-4; maybe TRBD1 (5 bases). The CDR3 consists of 13 residues. The V end was cut by 7 bases, the J end by 5 bases, with 13 bases between. The CDR3 protein is CASKTAFRDTQYF. CDR3 DNA: TGTGCCAGCAAGACAGCCTTCCGAGATACGCAGTATTTT.

The chain joins TRBV2 to TRBJ2-5; 8 positions agree with TRBD2. The end of the DNA aligns better with TRBJ2-4, so the J call may be wrong. CDR1 is SNHLY, CDR2 FYNNEI, per germline. This CDR3 spans 14 amino acids. The CDR3 protein is CASSTTSEKNIQYF. The CDR3 nucleotides read TGTGCCAGCAGCACGACTAGCGAGAAAAACATTCAGTACTTC.

This chain uses TRBV7-2 with TRBJ2-1; 14 bases align to TRBD2. Trimming took 5 bases from V and 6 from J; bases not matched to a gene: 3. Germline CDR1 and CDR2: SGHTA and FQGNSA. The CDR3 has 15 amino acids. CDR3 region: CASSRTSGRSNEQFF. CDR3 DNA: TGTGCCAGCAGCAGGACTAGCGGGAGGAGCAATGAGCAGTTCTTC.

With respect to this clonotype: A read error may produce the germline difference seen at one junction end. The V call is TRBV5-1, the J call TRBJ2-1; 7 bases line up with TRBD1. This CDR3 is 15 amino acids long. Germline CDR1 SGHRS, CDR2 YFSETQ. The CDR3 DNA is TGCGCCAGCAGCTCGACGACAGGGAGCTACAATGGGCAGTTCTTC. Its translation: CASSSTTGSYNGQFF. The full variable domain, completed using reference TRBV5-1 and TRBJ2-1, is KAGVTQTPRYLIKTRGQQVTLSCSPISGHRSVSWYQQTPGQGLQFLFEYFSETQRNKGNFPGRFSGRQFSNSRSEMNVSTLELGDSALYLCASSSTTGSYNGQFFGPGTRLTVL.

This clonotype showed up just a few times. The J gene is TRBJ2-7, the V gene TRBV7-8, with D maybe TRBD2 (6 bases). The CDR3 has 13 residues. V lost 8 bases and J 5 bases, leaving 16 bases between the germline ends. Germline V gives CDR1 SGHVS, CDR2 FQNEAQ. The CDR3 DNA sequence: TGTGCCAGCGTTGGGGGGAACAAGAACGAGCAGTACTTC. It translates to CASVGGNKNEQYF.

The chain recombines TRBV29-1 with TRBJ2-7; either TRBD1 or TRBD2 may fit D (5 bases each). The CDR3 sequence is 13 residues long. In germline, CDR1 is SQVTM, CDR2 ANQGSEA. The ends were cut back, 7 bases at V and 0 bases at J, with 13 bases in the middle. The CDR3 region is CSGGDGDSYEQYF. CDR3 bases: TGCAGCGGAGGGGACGGGGACTCCTACGAGCAGTACTTC.

This sequence joins TRBV4-1 and TRBJ2-3; D is unresolved. The V gene lost 1 base and the J gene lost 5 bases, with 4 bases spanning the gap. CDR1 and CDR2 (germline): MGHRA, YSYEKL. The CDR3 covers 12 residues. CDR3: CASSQGQDTQYF. As DNA, the CDR3 is TGCGCCAGCAGCCAAGGGCAAGATACGCAGTATTTT.

This sequence joins TRBV5-5 and TRBJ2-1; D uncertain. The V gene's germline CDR1 is SGHKS and CDR2 YYEKEE (reference sequence). The CDR3 has 13 residues. V was shortened by 5 bases and J by 7 bases, with 13 bases between the two germline ends. In DNA, the CDR3 is TGTGCCAGCAGACTGGTATCTCAAAATGAGCAGTTCTTC. Translation: CASRLVSQNEQFF.